Listed here are 12 T cell receptor beta chains from one sample, sequenced in a study of blood T cell repertoires in COVID-19. TCRdb's copy holds only in-frame clones and misses some; the assay was immunoSEQ multiplex PCR. This sample yields some 130,000 clones, of which roughly two thirds are seen a single time; 1.9% belongs to the top ten. Sequences were obtained from peripheral blood. The origin of the receptors is a woman in her 70s with acute or convalescent COVID-19.

This clone was recorded a few times. V is TRBV12-3 or TRBV12-4 and J is TRBJ2-4; TRBD2 matches 8 bases. The V gene end was trimmed by 8 bases and the J gene end by 5 bases; junction bases not matched to a gene: 5. This CDR3 is built from 13 residues. This chain's CDR3 is CASQRGRQNIQYF. The CDR3 nucleotides are TGTGCCAGCCAGCGGGGGCGCCAAAACATTCAGTACTTC.

The V and J genes are TRBV6-2 or TRBV6-3 and TRBJ1-5; 9 nucleotides line up with TRBD1. This CDR3 contains 16 residues. Germline assignment: CDR1 MNHEY and CDR2 SVGEGT. J was trimmed by 5 bases and V by 5 bases; bases with no gene match: 10. This chain's CDR3 is CASSNPGQGGDQPQHF. DNA for the CDR3: TGTGCCAGCAGTAACCCGGGACAGGGAGGGGATCAGCCCCAGCATTTT.

The chain links TRBV5-8 to TRBJ1-1; D is undetermined. V gave up 1 base and J gave up 2 bases, with 12 bases separating them. The CDR3 spans 15 residues. Germline lookup yields CDR1 SGHTS and CDR2 YDEGEE. This CDR3 reads CASSLSPLSNTEAFF. CDR3 nucleotides: TGTGCCAGCAGCTTGAGCCCACTTAGCAACACTGAAGCTTTCTTT. Full variable domain (missing parts from reference TRBV5-8 and TRBJ1-1): EAGVTQSPTHLIKTRGQQATLRCSPISGHTSVYWYQQALGLGLQFLLWYDEGEERNRGNFPPRFSGRQFPNYSSELNVNALELEDSALYLCASSLSPLSNTEAFFGQGTRLTVV.

This clone was seen more than once but under ten times. The chain couples TRBV11-2 to TRBJ1-5, with 9 bases aligning to TRBD1. Germline CDR1 SGHAT, CDR2 FQNNGV. The CDR3 is 15 residues long. V lost 5 bases to trimming and J lost 4 bases; unmatched junction nucleotides: 6. The CDR3 region has the DNA TGTGCCAGCAGCCATGGGACAGGGTGGAATCAGCCCCAGCATTTT. Protein: CASSHGTGWNQPQHF.

The V and J genes are TRBV6-5 and TRBJ1-1; D remains ambiguous. There are 11 residues in the CDR3. Trimming removed 8 bases from V and 3 bases from J, with 7 bases in between. CDR1 MNHEY and CDR2 SVGAGI come from the germline V gene. CDR3 DNA sequence: TGTGCCAGCTTCAGGTACACTGAAGCTTTCTTT. It is translated as CASFRYTEAFF.

This rearrangement joins TRBV5-4 to TRBJ2-7, with 7 positions matching TRBD2. Germline lookup yields CDR1 SGHNT and CDR2 YYREEE (reference sequence). The CDR3 consists of 13 residues. V was pared by 4 bases and J by 4 bases, with 5 bases of the junction left unmatched. The CDR3 here is CASSPWGGYEQYF. As DNA, the CDR3 is TGTGCCAGCAGCCCTTGGGGGGGATACGAGCAGTACTTC.

This sequence joins TRBV7-2 and TRBJ1-4; D is ambiguous. V lost 5 bases and J lost 4, with 5 bases in between. Germline V gene data show CDR1 as SGHTA and CDR2 as FQGNSA. The CDR3 is 12 amino acids. The CDR3 sequence: CASSRYNEKLFF. CDR3 coding DNA: TGTGCCAGCAGCCGCTATAATGAAAAACTGTTTTTT.

The chain joins TRBV9 to TRBJ2-1; D is tentatively TRBD1 or TRBD2 (5 bases each). Trimming removed 4 bases at V and 0 bases at J, with 14 bases between. CDR3 size: 16 residues. CDR1 and CDR2 (germline): SGDLS, YYNGEE. The CDR3 sequence is CASSLAGSSSYNEQFF. CDR3 coding DNA: TGTGCCAGCAGCCTAGCAGGGTCGAGCTCCTACAATGAGCAGTTCTTC.

This rearrangement joins TRBV6-5 to TRBJ1-2; 7 bases match TRBD1. Germline V gives CDR1 MNHEY, CDR2 SVGAGI. After removal of 0 bases from V and 4 bases from J, the junction contained 5 bases not matched to a gene. The CDR3 consists of 15 residues. The DNA for the CDR3 is TGTGCCAGCAGTTACTCTGGACAGGTCCCCTATGGCTACACCTTC. Residues: CASSYSGQVPYGYTF.

The rearrangement uses TRBV6-2 or TRBV6-3 and TRBJ1-2, with 7 bases matching TRBD1. V lost 0 bases, J lost 13 bases, and 5 bases stayed unmatched. Germline-derived CDR1 and CDR2 are MNHEY and SVGEGT. This CDR3 contains 12 residues. The CDR3 region is CASSYSKTGSTF. The DNA of the CDR3 is TGTGCCAGCAGTTACTCGAAGACAGGGAGCACCTTC.

This rearrangement joins TRBV9 to TRBJ2-3; a weak D match, TRBD2 (5 bases). Trimming pared 0 bases from V and 2 bases from J, leaving 13 bases between. Germline CDR1 is SGDLS and CDR2 is YYNGEE. The CDR3 is 16 residues long. In nucleotides, the CDR3 is TGTGCCAGCAGCGTAGAAGGACTCTCTTCCACAGATACGCAGTATTTT. It codes for CASSVEGLSSTDTQYF.

V usage is TRBV12-3 or TRBV12-4 and J usage is TRBJ2-7, with D tentatively TRBD1 (5 bases). V lost 4 bases to trimming and J lost 2 bases, with 9 bases between them. There are 13 residues in the CDR3. The DNA of the CDR3 is TGTGCCAGCAGTTCACAGGCTACCTACGAGCAGTACTTC. The encoded protein is CASSSQATYEQYF.